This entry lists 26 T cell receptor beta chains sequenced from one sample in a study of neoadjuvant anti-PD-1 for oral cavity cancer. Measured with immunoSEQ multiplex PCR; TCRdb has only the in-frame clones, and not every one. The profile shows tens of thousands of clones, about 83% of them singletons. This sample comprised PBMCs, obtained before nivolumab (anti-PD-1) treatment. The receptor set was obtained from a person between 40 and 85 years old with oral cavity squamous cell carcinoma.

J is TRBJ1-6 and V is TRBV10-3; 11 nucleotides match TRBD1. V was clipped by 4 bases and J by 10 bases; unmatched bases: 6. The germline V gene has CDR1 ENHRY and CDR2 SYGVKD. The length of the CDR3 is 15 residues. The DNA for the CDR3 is TGTGCCATCAGTGGAGGGGGGACAGGGGGATCACCCCTCCACTTT. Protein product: CAISGGGTGGSPLHF.

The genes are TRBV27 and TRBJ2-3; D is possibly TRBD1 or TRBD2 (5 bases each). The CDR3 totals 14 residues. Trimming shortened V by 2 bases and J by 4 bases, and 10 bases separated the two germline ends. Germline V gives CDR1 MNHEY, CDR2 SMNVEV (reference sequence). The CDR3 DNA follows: TGTGCCAGCAGTTTAGGGGCTAGCCCAGATACGCAGTATTTT. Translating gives CASSLGASPDTQYF.

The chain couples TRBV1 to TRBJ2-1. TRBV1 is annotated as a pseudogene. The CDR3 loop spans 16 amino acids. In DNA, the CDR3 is TGCACCAGCAGCCAAGATGCAGCCTTGGGATACAATGAGCAGTTCTTC. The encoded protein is CTSSQDAALGYNEQFF.

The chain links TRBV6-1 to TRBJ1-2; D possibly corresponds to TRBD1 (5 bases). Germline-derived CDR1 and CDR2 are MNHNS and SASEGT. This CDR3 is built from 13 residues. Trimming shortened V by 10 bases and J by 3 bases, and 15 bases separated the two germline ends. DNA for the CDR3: TGTGCCACCCGTGGCAGGGATTACTATGGCTACACCTTC. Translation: CATRGRDYYGYTF.

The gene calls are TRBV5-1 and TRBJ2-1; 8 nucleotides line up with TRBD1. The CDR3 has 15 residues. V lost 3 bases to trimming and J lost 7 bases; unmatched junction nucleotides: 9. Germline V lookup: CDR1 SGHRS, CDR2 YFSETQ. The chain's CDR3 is CASSSQGARTNEQFF. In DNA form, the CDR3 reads TGCGCCAGCAGCTCCCAGGGGGCCCGTACAAATGAGCAGTTCTTC.

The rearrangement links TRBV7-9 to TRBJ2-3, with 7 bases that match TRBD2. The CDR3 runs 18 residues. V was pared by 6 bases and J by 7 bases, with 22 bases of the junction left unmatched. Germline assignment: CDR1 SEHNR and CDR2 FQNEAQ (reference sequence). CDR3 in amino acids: CASSPRLAVKQEAHTQYF. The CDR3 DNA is TGTGCCAGCAGTCCGAGGCTAGCGGTCAAACAAGAGGCGCATACGCAGTATTTT.

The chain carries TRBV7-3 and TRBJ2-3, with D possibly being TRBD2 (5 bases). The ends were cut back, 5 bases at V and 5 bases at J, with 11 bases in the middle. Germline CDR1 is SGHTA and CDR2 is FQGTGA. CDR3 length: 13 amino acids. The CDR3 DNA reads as TGTGCCAGCAGCCTAGAAAGCGGAGATACGCAGTATTTT. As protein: CASSLESGDTQYF.

As DNA, the CDR3 is TGTGCCAGCAGCCAAGTAGGGGCAGGGGGCAATGAGCAGTTCTTC. Translating gives CASSQVGAGGNEQFF. The chain employs TRBV4-2 and TRBJ2-1, with 7 bases fitting TRBD1. Germline CDR1 reads LGHNA; CDR2 reads YNFKEQ. The V gene end was trimmed by 1 base and the J gene end by 6 bases; junction bases not matched to a gene: 6. This CDR3 region has 15 residues.

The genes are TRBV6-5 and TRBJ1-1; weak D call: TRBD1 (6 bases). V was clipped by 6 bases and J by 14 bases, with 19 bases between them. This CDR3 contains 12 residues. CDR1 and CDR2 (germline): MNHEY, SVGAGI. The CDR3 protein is CASSYARGSLFF. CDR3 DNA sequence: TGTGCCAGCAGCTACGCTAGGGGGTCTTTATTCTTT.

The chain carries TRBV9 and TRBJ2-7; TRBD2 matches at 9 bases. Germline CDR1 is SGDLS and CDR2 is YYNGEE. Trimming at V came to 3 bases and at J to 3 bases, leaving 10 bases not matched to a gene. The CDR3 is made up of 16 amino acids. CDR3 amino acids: CASSANPSGIGYEQYF. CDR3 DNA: TGTGCCAGCAGCGCCAACCCTAGCGGGATTGGCTACGAGCAGTACTTC.

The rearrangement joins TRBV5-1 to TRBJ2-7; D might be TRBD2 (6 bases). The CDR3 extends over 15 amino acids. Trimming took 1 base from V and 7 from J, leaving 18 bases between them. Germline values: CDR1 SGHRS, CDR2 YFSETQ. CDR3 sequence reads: CASSLLGLRIQEQYF. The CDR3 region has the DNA TGCGCCAGCAGCTTGTTGGGACTGAGGATTCAAGAGCAGTACTTC.

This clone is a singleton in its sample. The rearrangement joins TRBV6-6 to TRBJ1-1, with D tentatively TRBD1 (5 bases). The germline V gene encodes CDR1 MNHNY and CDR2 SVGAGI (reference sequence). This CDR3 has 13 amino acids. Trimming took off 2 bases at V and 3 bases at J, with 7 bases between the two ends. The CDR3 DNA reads TGTGCCAGCAGTTACGGGGGGGACACTGAAGCTTTCTTT. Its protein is CASSYGGDTEAFF.

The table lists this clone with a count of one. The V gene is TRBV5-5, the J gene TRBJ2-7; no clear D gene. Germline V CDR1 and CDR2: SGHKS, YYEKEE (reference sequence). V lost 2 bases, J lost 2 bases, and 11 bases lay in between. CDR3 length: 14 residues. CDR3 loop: CASSFRILTYEQYF. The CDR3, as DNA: TGTGCCAGCAGCTTCAGGATCCTTACCTACGAGCAGTACTTC.

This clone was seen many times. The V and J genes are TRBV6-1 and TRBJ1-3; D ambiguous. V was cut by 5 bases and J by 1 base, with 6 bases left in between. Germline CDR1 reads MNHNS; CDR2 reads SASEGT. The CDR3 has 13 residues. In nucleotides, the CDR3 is TGTGCCAGCAGTCAGGAGTCTGGAAACACCATATATTTT. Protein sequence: CASSQESGNTIYF.

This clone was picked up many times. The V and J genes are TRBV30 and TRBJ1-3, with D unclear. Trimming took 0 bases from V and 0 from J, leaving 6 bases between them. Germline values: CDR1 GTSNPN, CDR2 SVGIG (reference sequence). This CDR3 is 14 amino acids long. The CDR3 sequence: CAWSVSVSGNTIYF. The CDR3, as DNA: TGTGCCTGGAGTGTCTCCGTCTCTGGAAACACCATATATTTT.

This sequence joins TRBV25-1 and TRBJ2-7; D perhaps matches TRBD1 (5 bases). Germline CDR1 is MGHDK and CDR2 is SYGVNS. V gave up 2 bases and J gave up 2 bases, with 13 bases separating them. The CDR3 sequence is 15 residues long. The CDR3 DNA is TGTGCCAGCAGTGAAAGGCAGGGTAATCCCTACGAGCAGTACTTC. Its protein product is CASSERQGNPYEQYF.

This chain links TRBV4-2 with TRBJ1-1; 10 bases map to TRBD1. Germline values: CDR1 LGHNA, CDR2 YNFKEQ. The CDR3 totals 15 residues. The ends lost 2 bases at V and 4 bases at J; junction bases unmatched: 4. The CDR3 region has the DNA TGTGCCAGCAGCCAACCCCGGACAGGGGGCACTGAAGCTTTCTTT. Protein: CASSQPRTGGTEAFF.

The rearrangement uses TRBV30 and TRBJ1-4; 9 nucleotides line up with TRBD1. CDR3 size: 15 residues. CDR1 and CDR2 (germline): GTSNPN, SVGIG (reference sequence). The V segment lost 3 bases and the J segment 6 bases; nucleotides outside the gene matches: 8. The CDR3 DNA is TGTGCCTGGAGGGGGCTTACAGGGGGCCATGAAAAACTGTTTTTT. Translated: CAWRGLTGGHEKLFF.

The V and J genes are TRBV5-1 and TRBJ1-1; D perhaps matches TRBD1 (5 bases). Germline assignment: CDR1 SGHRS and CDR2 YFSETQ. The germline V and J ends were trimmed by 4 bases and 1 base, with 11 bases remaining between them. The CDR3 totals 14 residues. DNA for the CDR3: TGCGCCAGCAGCCCAACGACAGCGAACACTGAAGCTTTCTTT. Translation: CASSPTTANTEAFF.

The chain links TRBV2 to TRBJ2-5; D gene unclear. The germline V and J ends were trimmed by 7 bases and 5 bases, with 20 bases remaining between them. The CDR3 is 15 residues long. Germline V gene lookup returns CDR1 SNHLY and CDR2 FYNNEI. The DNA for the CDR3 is TGTGCCAGCAATAGTTTTAGCTCAACACTGGAGACCCAGTACTTC. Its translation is CASNSFSSTLETQYF.

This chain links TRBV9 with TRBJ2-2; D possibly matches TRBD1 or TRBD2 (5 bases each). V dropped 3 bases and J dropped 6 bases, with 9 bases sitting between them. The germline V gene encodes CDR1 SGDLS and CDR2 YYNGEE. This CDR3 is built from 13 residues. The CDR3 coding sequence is TGTGCCAGCAGCGCCGGGGACGCCGGGGAGCTGTTTTTT. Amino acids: CASSAGDAGELFF.

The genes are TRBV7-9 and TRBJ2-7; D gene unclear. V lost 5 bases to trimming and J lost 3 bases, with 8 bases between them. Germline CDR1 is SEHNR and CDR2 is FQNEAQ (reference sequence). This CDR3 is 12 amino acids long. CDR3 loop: CASSPLGYEQYF. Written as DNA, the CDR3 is TGTGCCAGCAGCCCCTTGGGCTACGAGCAGTACTTC.

In DNA form, the CDR3 reads TGTGCCAGCAGCTTACCTCTGCGGACCTTGGGACGGGAGCTGTTTTTT. It encodes CASSLPLRTLGRELFF. The V gene is TRBV5-5, the J gene TRBJ2-2; D possibly matches TRBD1 or TRBD2 (5 bases each). The CDR3 contains 16 residues. Germline V gives CDR1 SGHKS, CDR2 YYEKEE (reference sequence). V was pared by 2 bases and J by 9 bases, with 20 bases between.

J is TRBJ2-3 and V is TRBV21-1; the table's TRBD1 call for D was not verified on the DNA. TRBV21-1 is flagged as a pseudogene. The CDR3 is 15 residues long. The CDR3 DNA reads TGTGCCAGCAGCAAACAGGTGCTAACCACAGATACGCAGTATTTT. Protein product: CASSKQVLTTDTQYF.

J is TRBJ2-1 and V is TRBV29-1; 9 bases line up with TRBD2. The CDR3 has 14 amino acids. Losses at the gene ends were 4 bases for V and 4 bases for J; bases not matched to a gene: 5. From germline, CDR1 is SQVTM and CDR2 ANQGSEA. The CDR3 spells CSVGATSGYNEQFF. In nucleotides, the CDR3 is TGCAGCGTTGGTGCGACTAGCGGTTACAATGAGCAGTTCTTC.

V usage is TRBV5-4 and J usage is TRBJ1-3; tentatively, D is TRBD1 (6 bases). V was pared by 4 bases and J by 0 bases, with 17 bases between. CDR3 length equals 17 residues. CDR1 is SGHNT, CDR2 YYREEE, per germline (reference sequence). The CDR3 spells CASSTSPDRISGNTIYF. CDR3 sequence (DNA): TGTGCCAGCAGCACAAGCCCGGACAGAATCTCTGGAAACACCATATATTTT.